Sequencing of this T cell receptor beta chain was carried out in a study of regulatory T cells in long-lasting Graves disease. Indicated time point: newly diagnosed GD, antithyroid drugs for less than 3 months. Making the TCR library involved RNA that had been extracted from PBMCs. Regarding the study as a whole: TCR diversity in persistent Graves' patients was below that of newly diagnosed ones.

The V gene lost 5 bases and the J gene lost 8 bases, with 12 bases spanning the gap. Germline assignment: CDR1 KGHSH and CDR2 LQKENI. This CDR3 has 12 amino acids. Ten or more counts support this clonotype. Its antigen is still unknown. iRepertoire HTBI primers and Arm-PCR of CDR3 regions built TCR beta libraries. TCRdb redid the calling of the multiplex PCR reads with MiXCR, one entry per CDR3 protein. The table has hundreds of thousands of distinct CDR3 sequences, around 15% seen once. These data are also associated with another study on T cells in Graves' hyperthyroidism and ophthalmopathy. This second study says: Most thyroid-expanded clonotypes above 0.001 were also found in blood.

This TCR came from a woman aged 35-60 years with Graves disease. The chain couples TRBV18 to TRBJ1-2, with D possibly TRBD1 on 6 matching bases. The sequencing here drew on peripheral blood mononuclear cells (PBMCs), taken at new diagnosis, from a patient treated with antithyroid drugs. The DNA for the CDR3 is TGTGCCAGCTCAGTGGGGACACTAGGCTACACCTTC. This sequence encodes CASSVGTLGYTF.